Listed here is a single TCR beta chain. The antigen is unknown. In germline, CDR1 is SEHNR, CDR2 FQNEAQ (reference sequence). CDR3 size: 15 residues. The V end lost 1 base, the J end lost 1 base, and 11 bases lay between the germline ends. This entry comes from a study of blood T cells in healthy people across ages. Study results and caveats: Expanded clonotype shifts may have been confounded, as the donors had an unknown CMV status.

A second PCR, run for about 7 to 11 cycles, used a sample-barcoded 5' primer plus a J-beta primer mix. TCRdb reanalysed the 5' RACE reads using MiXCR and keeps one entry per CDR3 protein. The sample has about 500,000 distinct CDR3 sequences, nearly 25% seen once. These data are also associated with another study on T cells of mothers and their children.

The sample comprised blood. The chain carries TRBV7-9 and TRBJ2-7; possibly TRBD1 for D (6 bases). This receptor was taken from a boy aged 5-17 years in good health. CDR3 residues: CASSLVDRLSYEQYF. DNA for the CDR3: TGTGCCAGCAGCTTAGTAGACAGGCTTTCCTACGAGCAGTACTTC.